A single sample gave rise to the 13 T cell receptor beta chains below, sequenced in a study of blood T cells in healthy people across ages. A second PCR, run for roughly 7 to 12 cycles, used a sample-barcoded 5' primer plus a J-beta primer mix. In TCRdb, the 5' RACE reads were re-called with MiXCR into one record per CDR3 protein. The sample gives about 1.1 million distinct CDR3 sequences, 35% to 40% of which show up once; under 15% is in the top ten. Sequenced material: blood. The receptors here all came from a man younger than 35 in good health.

The genes are TRBV2 and TRBJ1-1; D remains ambiguous. The CDR3 is 15 residues long. Germline lookup yields CDR1 SNHLY and CDR2 FYNNEI. The V end was cut by 2 bases, the J end by 5 bases, with 15 bases between. The CDR3 reads CASSETGVPETEAFF. CDR3 DNA sequence: TGTGCCAGCAGTGAAACCGGGGTTCCGGAAACTGAAGCTTTCTTT.

This clonotype appeared a few times. The chain uses TRBV4-3 and TRBJ1-4; no firm D call. Deletions cut 0 bases from V and 0 bases from J, with 14 bases between. This CDR3 contains 18 residues. Germline assignment: CDR1 LGHNA and CDR2 YSLEER. The CDR3 sequence is CASSQDFGQITTNEKLFF. CDR3 bases: TGCGCCAGCAGCCAAGATTTCGGGCAGATCACAACTAATGAAAAACTGTTTTTT.

This rearrangement joins TRBV6-4 to TRBJ2-5; maybe TRBD1 (6 bases). Germline V gene lookup returns CDR1 MRHNA and CDR2 SNTAGT. V dropped 5 bases and J dropped 3 bases, with 13 bases sitting between them. CDR3 size: 14 residues. The DNA of the CDR3 is TGTGCCAGCAGTATTAACCCAGGGGAAGAGACCCAGTACTTC. It encodes CASSINPGEETQYF.

This CDR3 reads CSARDEGMQETQYF. The DNA for the CDR3 is TGCAGTGCTAGGGACGAGGGGATGCAAGAGACCCAGTACTTC. The chain links TRBV20-1 to TRBJ2-5; TRBD1 or TRBD2 may be the D gene (5 bases each). This CDR3 region has 14 residues. V was trimmed by 3 bases and J by 2 bases, leaving 13 bases between them. Per the germline V gene, CDR1 is DFQATT and CDR2 is SNEGSKA (reference sequence).

This clonotype was detected only a few times. The J gene is TRBJ2-7, the V gene TRBV29-1; D call uncertain. V shed 7 bases and J shed 4 bases, with 11 bases lying between them. This CDR3 has 11 amino acids. Germline assignment: CDR1 SQVTM and CDR2 ANQGSEA. The CDR3, as DNA: TGCAGCGGAGAAACAGCGTACGAGCAGTACTTC. This gives the protein CSGETAYEQYF.

This chain links TRBV19 with TRBJ2-3; D unresolved. This CDR3 has 14 residues. The germline V and J ends were trimmed by 3 bases and 4 bases, with 11 bases remaining between them. Looked up from germline, CDR1 is LNHDA and CDR2 is SQIVND (reference sequence). CDR3 sequence: CASSIQARSDTQYF. The DNA for the CDR3 is TGTGCCAGTAGTATCCAGGCTAGATCAGATACGCAGTATTTT.

This clonotype has just a few counts. The V call is TRBV7-3, the J call TRBJ1-1; TRBD1 might be the D (5 bases). Trimming cost V 1 base and J 1 base, with 13 bases left between them. In germline, CDR1 is SGHTA, CDR2 FQGTGA. This CDR3 spans 16 amino acids. CDR3 DNA sequence: TGTGCCAGCAGCTTAAACCCAACACAGGCGAACACTGAAGCTTTCTTT. It specifies CASSLNPTQANTEAFF.

This clonotype has a single count. The chain uses TRBV10-3 and TRBJ1-2; 9 bases align to TRBD1. The V gene end was trimmed by 4 bases and the J gene end by 0 bases; junction bases not matched to a gene: 0. CDR3 length: 14 residues. Germline values: CDR1 ENHRY, CDR2 SYGVKD. CDR3 in DNA: TGTGCCATCAGTGGGGACAGGGCTAACTATGGCTACACCTTC. Translation gives CAISGDRANYGYTF.

The J gene is TRBJ2-7, the V gene TRBV10-3; TRBD1 aligns across 10 bases. The CDR3 sequence is 15 residues long. The germline gives CDR1 ENHRY, CDR2 SYGVKD. V lost 3 bases to trimming and J lost 4 bases; unmatched junction nucleotides: 6. The CDR3 sequence: CAISDPGTGVYEQYF. In DNA form, the CDR3 reads TGTGCCATCAGTGACCCTGGGACAGGGGTTTACGAGCAGTACTTC.

This clonotype was recorded a few times. The V call is TRBV30, the J call TRBJ2-4; D unclear. The J call may be incorrect, as the DNA end agrees better with TRBJ2-7. This CDR3 comprises 13 residues. Per the germline V gene, CDR1 is GTSNPN and CDR2 is SVGIG (reference sequence). CDR3 DNA: TGTGCCTGGAGTATTGGTCTTGACTACGAGCAGTACTTC. Amino acids: CAWSIGLDYEQYF.

Only one count was recorded for this clonotype. The chain combines TRBV5-1 with TRBJ2-4, with no clear D. The last part of the DNA fits TRBJ2-7 better; the J call may be wrong. Germline CDR1 and CDR2: SGHRS and YFSETQ. The length of the CDR3 is 13 residues. CDR3 sequence (DNA): TGCGCCAGCAGCTCGGCCCCGACGCGCGAGCAGTACTTC. Translation gives CASSSAPTREQYF.

This clonotype was seen only a few times. The chain has TRBV14 and TRBJ1-2, with D unclear. CDR3 length: 14 amino acids. Germline CDR1 SGHDN, CDR2 FVKESK. V shed 2 bases and J shed 3 bases, with 10 bases lying between them. The CDR3 sequence is CASSQYPGYYGYTF. The CDR3 DNA reads TGTGCCAGCAGCCAATACCCCGGGTACTATGGCTACACCTTC.

This sequence joins TRBV18 and TRBJ1-6, with D maybe TRBD1 (6 bases). V lost 1 base, J lost 3 bases, and 7 bases lay in between. Germline V gene data show CDR1 as KGHSH and CDR2 as LQKENI. There are 15 residues in the CDR3. The CDR3 spells CASSPQDSYNSPLHF. The CDR3 DNA is TGTGCCAGCTCACCACAGGACAGCTATAATTCACCCCTCCACTTT.